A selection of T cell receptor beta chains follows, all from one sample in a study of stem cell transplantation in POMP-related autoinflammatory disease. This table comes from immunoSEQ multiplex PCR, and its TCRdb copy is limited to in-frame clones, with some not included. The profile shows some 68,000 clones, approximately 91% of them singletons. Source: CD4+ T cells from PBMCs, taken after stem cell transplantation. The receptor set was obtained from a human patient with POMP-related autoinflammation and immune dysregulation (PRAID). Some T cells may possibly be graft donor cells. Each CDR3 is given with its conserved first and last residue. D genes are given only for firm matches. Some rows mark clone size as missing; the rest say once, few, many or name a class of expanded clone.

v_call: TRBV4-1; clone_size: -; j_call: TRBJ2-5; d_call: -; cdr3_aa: CASSQDPSRETQYF
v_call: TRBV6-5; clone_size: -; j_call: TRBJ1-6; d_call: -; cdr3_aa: CASLGQYNSPLHF
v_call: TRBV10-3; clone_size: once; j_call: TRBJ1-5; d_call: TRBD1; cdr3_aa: CATSPGQGGNQPQHF
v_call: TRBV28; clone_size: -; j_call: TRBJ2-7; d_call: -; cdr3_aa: CASSVQGGAYEQYF
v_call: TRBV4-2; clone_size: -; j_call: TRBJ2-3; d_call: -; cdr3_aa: CASSPVGATDTQYF
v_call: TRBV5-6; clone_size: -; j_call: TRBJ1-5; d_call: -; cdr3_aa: CASSSSGVNQPQHF
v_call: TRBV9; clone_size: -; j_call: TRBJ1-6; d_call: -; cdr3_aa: CASSLRTDNSPLHF
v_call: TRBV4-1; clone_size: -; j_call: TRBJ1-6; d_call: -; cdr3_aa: CASSQTGTRRSPLHF
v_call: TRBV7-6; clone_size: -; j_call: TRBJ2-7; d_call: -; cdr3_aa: CASSLDWNGGSYEQYF
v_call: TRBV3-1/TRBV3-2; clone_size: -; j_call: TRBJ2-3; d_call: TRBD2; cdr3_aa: CASSPTSGSTDTQYF
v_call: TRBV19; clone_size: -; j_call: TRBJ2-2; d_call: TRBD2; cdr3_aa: CASIPTSGRAATGELFF
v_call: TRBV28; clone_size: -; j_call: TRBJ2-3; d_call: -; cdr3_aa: CASSLSSPVDTQYF
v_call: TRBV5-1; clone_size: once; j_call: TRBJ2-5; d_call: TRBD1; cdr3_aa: CASRLRGPQETQYF
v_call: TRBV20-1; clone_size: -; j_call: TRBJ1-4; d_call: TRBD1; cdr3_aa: CSASQRGGANEKLFF
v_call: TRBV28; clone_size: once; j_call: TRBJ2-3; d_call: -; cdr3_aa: CASIAGGSGTDTQYF
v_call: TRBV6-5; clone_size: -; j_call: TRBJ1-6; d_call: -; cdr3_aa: CASSFTGIPDSPLHF
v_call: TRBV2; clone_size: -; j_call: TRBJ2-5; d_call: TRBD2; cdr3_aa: CASKLKRGSGETQYF
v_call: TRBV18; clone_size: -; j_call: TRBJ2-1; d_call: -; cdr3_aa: CASSPPLARNEQFF
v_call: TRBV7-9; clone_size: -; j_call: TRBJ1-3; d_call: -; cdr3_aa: CASSLDARGRGNTIYF
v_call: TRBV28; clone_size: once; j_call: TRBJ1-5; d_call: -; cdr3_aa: CASTTGVQPQHF
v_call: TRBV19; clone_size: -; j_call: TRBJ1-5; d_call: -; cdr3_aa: CASSIDRLYQPQHF
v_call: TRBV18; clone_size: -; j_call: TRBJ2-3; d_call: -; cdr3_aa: CASSSKNTDTQYF
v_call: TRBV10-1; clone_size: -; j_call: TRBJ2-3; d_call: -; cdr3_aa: CASSEWGGGGTDTQYF
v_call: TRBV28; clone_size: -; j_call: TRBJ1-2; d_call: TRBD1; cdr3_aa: CASSQDRGAEGYTF
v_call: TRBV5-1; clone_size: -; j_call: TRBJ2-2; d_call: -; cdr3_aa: CASSLGPLVQNTGELFF
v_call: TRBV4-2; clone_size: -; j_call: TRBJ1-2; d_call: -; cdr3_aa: CASSPDRNYGYTF
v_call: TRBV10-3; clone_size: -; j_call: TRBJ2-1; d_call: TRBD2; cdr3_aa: CAISESGTNLNEQFF
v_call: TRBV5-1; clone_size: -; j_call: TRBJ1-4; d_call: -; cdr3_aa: CASSLRGFEWRNEKLFF
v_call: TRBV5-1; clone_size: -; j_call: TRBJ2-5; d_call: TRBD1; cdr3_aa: CASSYSRTGGGQETQYF
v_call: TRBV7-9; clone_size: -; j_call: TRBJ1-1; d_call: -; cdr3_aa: CASSLSDLFAGWAFF
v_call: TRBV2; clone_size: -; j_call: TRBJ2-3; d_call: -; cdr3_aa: CASRWDSTDTQYF
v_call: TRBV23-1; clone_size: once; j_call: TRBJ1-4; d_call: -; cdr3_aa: CASGGRGYEKLFF
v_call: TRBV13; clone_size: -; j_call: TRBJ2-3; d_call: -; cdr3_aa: CASRQMTGFNTDTQYF
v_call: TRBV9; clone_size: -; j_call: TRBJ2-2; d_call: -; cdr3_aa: CASSVAAVQNTGELFF
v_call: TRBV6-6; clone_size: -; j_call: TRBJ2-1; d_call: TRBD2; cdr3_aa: CASAHPQRDDNEQFF
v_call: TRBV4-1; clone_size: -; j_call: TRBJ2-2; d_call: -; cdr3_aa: CASSQATYLNTGELFF
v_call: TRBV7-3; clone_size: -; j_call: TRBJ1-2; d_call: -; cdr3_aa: CASSKTGTLVPILNGYTF
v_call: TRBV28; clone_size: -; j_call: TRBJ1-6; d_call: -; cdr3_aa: CASETGSNSPLHF
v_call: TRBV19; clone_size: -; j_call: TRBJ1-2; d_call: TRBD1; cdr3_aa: CASSRNGQDGYGYTF
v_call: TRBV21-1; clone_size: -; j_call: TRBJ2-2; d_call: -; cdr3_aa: CASSKVGEGTTGELFF
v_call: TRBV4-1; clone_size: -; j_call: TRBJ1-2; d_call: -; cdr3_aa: CASRIQKGSFRPNYGYTF
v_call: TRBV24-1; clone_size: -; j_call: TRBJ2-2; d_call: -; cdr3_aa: CATSEGDPRSGPTGELFF
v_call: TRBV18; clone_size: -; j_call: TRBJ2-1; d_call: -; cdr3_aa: CASSPQEGYGNEQFF
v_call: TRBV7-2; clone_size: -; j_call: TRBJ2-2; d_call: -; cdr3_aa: CASSFKSLGWVTGELFF
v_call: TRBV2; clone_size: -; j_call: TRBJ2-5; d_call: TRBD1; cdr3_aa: CASSRDRGLETQYF
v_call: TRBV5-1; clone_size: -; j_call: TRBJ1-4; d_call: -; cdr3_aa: CASSLLLGPSTNEKLFF
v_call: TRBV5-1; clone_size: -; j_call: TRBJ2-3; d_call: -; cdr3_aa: CASSPRSGDTQYF
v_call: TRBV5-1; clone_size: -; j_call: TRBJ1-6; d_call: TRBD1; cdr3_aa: CASSIRGAFYSPLHF
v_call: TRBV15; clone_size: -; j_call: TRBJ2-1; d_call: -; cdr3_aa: CATSREKMSSYNEQFF
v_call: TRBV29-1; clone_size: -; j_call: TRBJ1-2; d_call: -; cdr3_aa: CSAAGASDYGYTF
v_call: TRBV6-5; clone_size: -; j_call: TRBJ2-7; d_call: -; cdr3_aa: CASRKAGVLYEQYF
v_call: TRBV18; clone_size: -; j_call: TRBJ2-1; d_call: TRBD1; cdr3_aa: CASSPRQGNEQFF